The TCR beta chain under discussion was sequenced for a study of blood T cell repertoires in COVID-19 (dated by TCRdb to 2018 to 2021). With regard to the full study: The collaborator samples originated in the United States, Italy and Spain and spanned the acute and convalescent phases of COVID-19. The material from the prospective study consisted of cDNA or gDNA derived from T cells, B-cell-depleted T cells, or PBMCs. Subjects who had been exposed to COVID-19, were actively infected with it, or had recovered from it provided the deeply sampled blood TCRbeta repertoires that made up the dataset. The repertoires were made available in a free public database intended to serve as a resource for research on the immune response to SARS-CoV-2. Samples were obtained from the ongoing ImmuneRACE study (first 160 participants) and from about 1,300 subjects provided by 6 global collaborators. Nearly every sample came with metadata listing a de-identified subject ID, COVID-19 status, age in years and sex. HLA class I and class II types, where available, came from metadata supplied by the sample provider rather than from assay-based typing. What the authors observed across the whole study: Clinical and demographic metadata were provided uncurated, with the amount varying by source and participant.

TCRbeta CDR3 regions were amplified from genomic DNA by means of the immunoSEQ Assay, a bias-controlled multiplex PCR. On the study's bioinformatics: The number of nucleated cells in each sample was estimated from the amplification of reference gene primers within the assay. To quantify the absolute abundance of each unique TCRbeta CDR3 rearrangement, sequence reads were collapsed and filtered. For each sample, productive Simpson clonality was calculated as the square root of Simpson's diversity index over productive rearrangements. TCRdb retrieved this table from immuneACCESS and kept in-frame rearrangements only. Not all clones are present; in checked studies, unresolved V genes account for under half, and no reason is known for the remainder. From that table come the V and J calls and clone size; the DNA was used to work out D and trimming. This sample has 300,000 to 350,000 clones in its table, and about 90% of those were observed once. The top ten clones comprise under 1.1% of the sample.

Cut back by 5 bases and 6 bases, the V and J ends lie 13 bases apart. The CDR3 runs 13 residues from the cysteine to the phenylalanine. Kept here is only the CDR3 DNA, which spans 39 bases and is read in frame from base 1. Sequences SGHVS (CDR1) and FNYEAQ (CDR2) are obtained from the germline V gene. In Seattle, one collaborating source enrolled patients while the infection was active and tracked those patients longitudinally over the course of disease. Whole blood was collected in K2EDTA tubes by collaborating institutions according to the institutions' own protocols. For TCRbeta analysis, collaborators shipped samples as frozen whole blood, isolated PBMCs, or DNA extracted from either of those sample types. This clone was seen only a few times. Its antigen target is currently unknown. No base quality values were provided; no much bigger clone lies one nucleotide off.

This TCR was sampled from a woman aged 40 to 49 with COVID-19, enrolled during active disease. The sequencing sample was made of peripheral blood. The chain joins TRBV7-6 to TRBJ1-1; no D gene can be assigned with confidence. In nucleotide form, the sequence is TGTGCCAGCAGCGTCGGTCGGGTAGCTGAAGCTTTCTTT. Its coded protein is CASSVGRVAEAFF.